Listed below are T cell receptor beta chains from one sample, sequenced in a study of neoadjuvant anti-PD-1 for oral cavity cancer. The table came from immunoSEQ multiplex PCR; TCRdb's copy has only in-frame clones and leaves some out. The profile shows 25,000 to 40,000 clones, 70% to 80% of them singletons. This specimen was PBMCs, taken after nivolumab (anti-PD-1) treatment. These receptors came from a person aged 35 to 85 with oral cavity squamous cell carcinoma. The conserved cysteine and the conserved F or W are not part of the CDR3 here. D genes are given only for firm matches.

D: -
J: TRBJ1-1
V: TRBV18
CDR3: ASSPGLEAF

D: TRBD1
J: TRBJ1-5
V: TRBV28
CDR3: ATNPWGTGLSWGH

D: TRBD1
J: TRBJ1-4
V: TRBV27
CDR3: ASRAGGGWGEKLF

D: -
J: TRBJ1-3
V: TRBV19
CDR3: ASSGGSYSGNTIY

D: -
J: TRBJ2-7
V: TRBV19
CDR3: ASSPPLEGPHSYEQY

D: -
J: TRBJ2-6
V: TRBV27
CDR3: ASSLLRVSGANVLT

D: TRBD1
J: TRBJ2-2
V: TRBV18
CDR3: ASSPVWTGRTGELF

D: TRBD1
J: TRBJ2-7
V: TRBV11-2
CDR3: ASSLERQGAFYEQY

D: -
J: TRBJ2-1
V: TRBV4-1
CDR3: ASSHLLTRSSYNEQF

D: -
J: TRBJ2-1
V: TRBV7-9
CDR3: ASSSSLGQINEQF

D: -
J: TRBJ1-2
V: TRBV4-1
CDR3: ASSPPGFYGYT

D: -
J: TRBJ1-4
V: TRBV11-2
CDR3: ASSLVRDGGKLF

D: TRBD2
J: TRBJ2-2
V: TRBV28
CDR3: ASSPQRGANTGELF

D: TRBD2
J: TRBJ2-7
V: TRBV30
CDR3: AWTLRGGLYEQY

D: -
J: TRBJ1-1
V: TRBV9
CDR3: ASSSFDVNTEAF

D: -
J: TRBJ2-1
V: TRBV7-6
CDR3: ASSLVLGDNEQF

D: -
J: TRBJ1-5
V: TRBV6-1
CDR3: ASSETGGNQPQH

D: TRBD1
J: TRBJ1-2
V: TRBV18
CDR3: ASRRDRGAYGYT

D: TRBD1
J: TRBJ1-4
V: TRBV10-3
CDR3: AISEREGQLATNEKLF

D: -
J: TRBJ1-1
V: TRBV11-2
CDR3: ASSLYLSMNTEAF

D: -
J: TRBJ1-4
V: TRBV6-5
CDR3: ASSPTLNEKLF

D: TRBD1
J: TRBJ1-6
V: TRBV27
CDR3: ASSWGQGNSPLH

D: TRBD2
J: TRBJ2-1
V: TRBV4-1
CDR3: ASSPSQRGEVGEQF

D: -
J: TRBJ1-5
V: TRBV6-6
CDR3: ASSYSTSGLNQPQH

D: TRBD1
J: TRBJ1-2
V: TRBV11-2
CDR3: ASSLLEGADYGYT

D: -
J: TRBJ2-5
V: TRBV19
CDR3: ASSYEGQGLGETQY

D: TRBD2
J: TRBJ2-7
V: TRBV6-1
CDR3: ASSETSGGAYEQY